This entry is about one T cell receptor beta chain. Some clones are missing from TCRdb's copy, which holds only in-frame ones; the method was immunoSEQ multiplex PCR. The top ten clones hold around 2.6% of a sample with 200,000 to 250,000 clones, approximately 87% of them seen once. CDR1 and CDR2 (germline): SGHRS, YFSETQ. V was trimmed by 2 bases and J by 1 base, leaving 11 bases between them. This CDR3 is 15 amino acids long. The data are from a study of blood T cell repertoires in COVID-19. The specimen was peripheral blood. V gene TRBV5-1 combines with J gene TRBJ2-3, with D hard to call. The receptor was derived from a woman between 65 and 79 years old with active or convalescent COVID-19. The CDR3 DNA sequence: TGCGCCAGCAGCTTTCCTCCCGAGGGCACAGATACGCAGTATTTT. This gives the protein CASSFPPEGTDTQYF.